The subject of this entry is one T cell receptor (beta chain). Unique molecular identifiers were added to individual cDNA molecules. TCRdb reanalysed the 5' RACE reads using MiXCR and keeps one entry per CDR3 protein. The sample gives 25,000 to 30,000 distinct CDR3 sequences, roughly 5.1% of which show up once; 10% to 12% is in the top ten. The data derive from a study of early T cells in non-severe SARS-CoV-2 infection. V shed 10 bases and J shed 1 base, with 13 bases lying between them. CDR1 is SNHLY, CDR2 FYNNEI, per germline. The CDR3 runs to 13 residues. This sequence originates from an adult who was a healthcare worker with PCR-confirmed SARS-CoV-2 infection or an uninfected control (not recorded which). The chain employs TRBV2 and TRBJ1-1; D is unresolved. Specimen: whole blood. In DNA, the CDR3 is TGTGCCACCAAAGGAGCGGGGAACACTGAAGCTTTCTTT. Its protein is CATKGAGNTEAFF.